Listed below are T cell receptor beta chains from one sample, sequenced in a study of T cells in Graves' hyperthyroidism and ophthalmopathy. TCRdb reprocessed the multiplex PCR reads with MiXCR, giving one entry per CDR3 protein. The table records hundreds of thousands of distinct CDR3 sequences, around 20% of them present only once. Sequencing was performed on blood. These receptor sequences come from a man in his thirties or forties with Graves' ophthalmopathy. The CDR3 runs from the conserved cysteine through the conserved F or W. D genes are given only for firm matches. Clone size appears in some rows only: once, few, many, or a class for an expanded clone.

CDR3nt,CDR3aa,abundance,v_gene,d_gene,j_gene
TGTGCCAGCAGTGAGGGGACAGGGGGCGCTCATACGCAGTATTTT,CASSEGTGGAHTQYF,NA,TRBV6-1,TRBD1,TRBJ2-3
TGTGCCAGTAGTATAGTATCGGGGAGCACTGAAGCTTTCTTT,CASSIVSGSTEAFF,NA,TRBV19,NA,TRBJ1-1
TGTGCCAGTACCCAGGACAGGGTGGGCGCTGAAGCTTTCTTT,CASTQDRVGAEAFF,NA,TRBV19,TRBD1,TRBJ1-1
TGCAGTGCTCGAACCAGCGGGGCGCGGGTGACCCAGTACTTC,CSARTSGARVTQYF,few,TRBV20-1,TRBD2,TRBJ2-5
TGTGCCAGCAGCCCGGGAGCGGAGACTAATCAGCCCCAGCATTTT,CASSPGAETNQPQHF,NA,TRBV28,NA,TRBJ1-5
TGCAGTGCTAGAGGGGCGAAGGGCCCCTACGAGCAGTACTTC,CSARGAKGPYEQYF,many,TRBV20-1,NA,TRBJ2-7
TGTGCCAGCAGCCCCCGGACAGGGGGCGAAGAAACTGAAGCTTTCTTT,CASSPRTGGEETEAFF,NA,TRBV3-1,TRBD1,TRBJ1-1
TGTGCCAGCAGCGAAGTTCTAGGGATTACCTATGGCTACACCTTC,CASSEVLGITYGYTF,NA,TRBV12-3/TRBV12-4,NA,TRBJ1-2
TGTGCCAGCAGTCCAGCACCGCGCGACCCCTACGAGCAGTACTTC,CASSPAPRDPYEQYF,NA,TRBV7-9,NA,TRBJ2-7
TGTGCCAGCAGTCCCCTCCACGAGCAGTACTTC,CASSPLHEQYF,NA,TRBV28,NA,TRBJ2-7
TGTGCCAGCAGCTTGGACTACGAATACGAGCAGTACTTC,CASSLDYEYEQYF,few,TRBV7-9,NA,TRBJ2-7
TGTGCCAGCAGTTTTCTCGACGGTGAAGCTTTCTTT,CASSFLDGEAFF,NA,TRBV27,NA,TRBJ1-1
TGTGCCAGCAGTGAAGCGGTTTATTTACAGAGCACTGAAGCTTTCTTT,CASSEAVYLQSTEAFF,NA,TRBV7-9,NA,TRBJ1-1
TGCGCCAGCAGCTGGGGGACAGGGGATAATGAAAAACTGTTTTTT,CASSWGTGDNEKLFF,NA,TRBV5-1,TRBD1,TRBJ1-4
TGTGCCAGCAGCTTAGACCGGGTCAACACAGATACGCAGTATTTT,CASSLDRVNTDTQYF,few,TRBV7-9,NA,TRBJ2-3
TGCGCCAGCAGCCAAGAGGGGGGAGAGCTAGACACTGAAGCTTTCTTT,CASSQEGGELDTEAFF,NA,TRBV4-3,NA,TRBJ1-1
TGTGCCAGTAGTATCAGTGACTGGACCTACAATGAGCAGTTCTTC,CASSISDWTYNEQFF,NA,TRBV19,NA,TRBJ2-1
TGTGCCAGCAGTTTGGGGGGACTAGCGACCTGGGAGCAGTACTTC,CASSLGGLATWEQYF,few,TRBV28,TRBD2,TRBJ2-7
TGTGCCAGTAGTCCCTCCGGACTTGGGTCCTACGAGCAGTACTTC,CASSPSGLGSYEQYF,few,TRBV19,NA,TRBJ2-7
TGTGCCAGCAGCTTATTGGGAATTGTGGCACCACAAGAGACCCAGTACTTC,CASSLLGIVAPQETQYF,few,TRBV11-2,NA,TRBJ2-5
TGTGCCAGCAGCCAAGATCTGATGGCGCTAGCGGGAAGGCAAGAGACCCAGTACTTC,CASSQDLMALAGRQETQYF,few,TRBV4-2,TRBD2,TRBJ2-5
TGTGCCATCAGTGAGTCGCAGAGACAGGGCCCCCAAGAGACCCAGTACTTC,CAISESQRQGPQETQYF,many,TRBV10-3,TRBD1,TRBJ2-5
TGTGCCAGCAGGAATGCCTACGAGCAGTACTTC,CASRNAYEQYF,few,TRBV6-1,NA,TRBJ2-7
TGTGCCAGCAGCCACAGGGAGTCCTCCTACGAGCAGTACTTC,CASSHRESSYEQYF,NA,TRBV3-1,NA,TRBJ2-7
TGTGCCTGGAGTGTTCTTTCTCGAGAGCAGTACTTC,CAWSVLSREQYF,many,TRBV30,NA,TRBJ2-7
TGTGCTAGTGGTTTCAGACCCTCCGGACTAGCGGGAGTCGGGGTCACCGGGGAGCTGTTTTTT,CASGFRPSGLAGVGVTGELFF,few,TRBV12-5,TRBD2,TRBJ2-2
TGTGCCACCCAGGGGTACGGCACCGGGGAGCTGTTTTTT,CATQGYGTGELFF,once,TRBV24-1,NA,TRBJ2-2
TGTGCCAGCAGCTTAAGAGGACCCTGGGAGGACACTGAAGCTTTCTTT,CASSLRGPWEDTEAFF,NA,TRBV11-2,NA,TRBJ1-1
TGTGCCAGCAGTTTAGACGTGCCCAATGAGCAGTTCTTC,CASSLDVPNEQFF,NA,TRBV12-3/TRBV12-4,NA,TRBJ2-1
TGTGCCAGTAGTATTGGTCAGGGACCCGGGGAGCTGTTTTTT,CASSIGQGPGELFF,NA,TRBV19,NA,TRBJ2-2
TGTGCCAGCAGTCACAGGGGGATTCGAAACACTGAAGCTTTCTTT,CASSHRGIRNTEAFF,many,TRBV6-1,TRBD1,TRBJ1-1
TGTGCCAGCAGCCGGCCCTGGACCCAATCTTCCGGGGTGCAGCCCCAGCATTTT,CASSRPWTQSSGVQPQHF,NA,TRBV11-2,NA,TRBJ1-5
TGTGCCGGCGGTTGGGACTACGAGCAGTACTTC,CAGGWDYEQYF,many,TRBV2,NA,TRBJ2-7
TGCAGTGCTAGAGATAGGTCCCCAGATACGCAGTATTTT,CSARDRSPDTQYF,many,TRBV20-1,NA,TRBJ2-3
TGCAGCGTTGAGACGGCTGGCAGTGCCTACGAGCAGTACTTC,CSVETAGSAYEQYF,NA,TRBV29-1,NA,TRBJ2-7
TGTGCCAGCAGCTTGGCCGGATCAGGGGGTGCTCGGAACACTGAAGCTTTCTTT,CASSLAGSGGARNTEAFF,few,TRBV5-8,TRBD1,TRBJ1-1
TGCGCCAGCAGCTTGGACTCGTGGGAGCAGTACTTC,CASSLDSWEQYF,NA,TRBV5-1,NA,TRBJ2-7
TGTGCCTGGAACGGGGCGGGGTTGGGTGAGCAGTTCTTC,CAWNGAGLGEQFF,few,TRBV30,NA,TRBJ2-1
TGTGCCAGCTCACGGGTGGGGGATGAGCAGTTCTTC,CASSRVGDEQFF,many,TRBV18,NA,TRBJ2-1
TGTGCCAGCAGTTACTCCCCAGCACAGGCAGATACGCAGTATTTT,CASSYSPAQADTQYF,few,TRBV6-6,NA,TRBJ2-3
TGTGCCAGCAGCTCCGGACTAGCGGGAGATACGCAGTATTTT,CASSSGLAGDTQYF,few,TRBV7-3,TRBD2,TRBJ2-3
TGTGCCGGCAGCCTCGGACTAGCGGGAGCCCCGGAGACCCAGTACTTC,CAGSLGLAGAPETQYF,NA,TRBV3-1,TRBD2,TRBJ2-5